This T cell receptor (beta chain) was found in a study of blood T cell repertoires in COVID-19. Study at large: There were acute and convalescent COVID-19 samples, and they came from the United States, Italy and Spain. Sources were T cells, B-cell-depleted T cells, or PBMCs; the material itself was cDNA or gDNA.

In the original analysis: From reference gene primer amplification, estimates of nucleated cell counts were derived. Using immunoSEQ multiplex PCR, the repertoire was profiled, and TCRdb retains in-frame clones only, with some absent. V and J calls and clone size follow that table, whereas D and trimming were derived from the DNA. The sample consists of 35,000 to 55,000 clones, around 90% of them appearing once. This CDR3 has 18 residues. Germline V lookup: CDR1 SGHRS, CDR2 YFSETQ. V shed 3 bases and J 4 bases; nucleotides not matched to a gene: 12. The chain employs TRBV5-1 and TRBJ2-3, with 12 nucleotides matching TRBD1. The TCR comes from a man aged 50-59 years with active COVID-19. Sequenced material: peripheral blood. The CDR3 DNA follows: TGCGCCAGCAGCTCGGTTGGCCCCGGGACAGGGGGCCCAGATACGCAGTATTTT. This encodes CASSSVGPGTGGPDTQYF.